This T cell receptor beta chain was documented in a study of regulatory T cells in long-lasting Graves disease. Study-wide findings and caveats: Reduced TCR diversity was observed in persistent Graves' patients versus newly diagnosed patients.

Only a few counts were recorded for this clonotype. Its target is unknown. To make TCR beta libraries, researchers used iRepertoire HTBI primers and Arm-PCR of CDR3 regions. Using its own MiXCR run on the multiplex PCR reads, TCRdb lists one record per CDR3 protein. The table shows approximately 540,000 distinct CDR3 sequences, with around 12% occurring only once. V lost 3 bases to trimming and J lost 1 base, with 19 bases between them. This CDR3 spans 18 amino acids. Germline V gene lookup returns CDR1 ENHRY and CDR2 SYGVKD. Time point in this sample: newly diagnosed GD, antithyroid drugs for less than 3 months. PBMC-extracted RNA yielded the TCR library. Patients came through an endocrinology department, and that department was in Xi'an, China. This same sample was also taken into another study, of T cells in Graves' hyperthyroidism and ophthalmopathy. That investigation notes: Researchers defined stable Graves' hyperthyroidism as no ophthalmopathy progression within 18 months. Diagnostic assessment was based on clinical symptoms, serum thyroxine and TRAb, thyroid ultrasound and orbital computed tomography.

This TCR was recovered from a woman younger than 45 with Graves disease. This specimen consisted of peripheral blood mononuclear cells (PBMCs), obtained at new diagnosis, from a patient treated with antithyroid drugs. The gene calls are TRBV10-3 and TRBJ2-1; possible D gene TRBD2, 5 bases. The CDR3 is CAISEGRSSRASYNEQFF. CDR3 nucleotides: TGTGCCATCAGTGAAGGACGCTCTAGCCGGGCTTCCTACAATGAGCAGTTCTTC.